The 23 T cell receptor beta chains reported below all come from one sample, sequenced in a study of cytomegalovirus exposure and HLA in healthy donors. TCRdb keeps only in-frame clones here, not all; method: immunoSEQ multiplex PCR. The sample yields more than 95,000 clones, about 83% seen once. The sample comprised PBMCs. The receptors come from a man between 18 and 35 years old in good health and CMV-seronegative.

This clone appeared a few times. The chain couples TRBV6-4 to TRBJ2-4; 9 bases line up with TRBD2. CDR3 length: 15 residues. J was trimmed by 3 bases and V by 6 bases; bases with no gene match: 6. Germline assignment: CDR1 MRHNA and CDR2 SNTAGT. The CDR3 protein is CASRGTSRLKNIQYF. CDR3 in DNA: TGTGCCAGCAGGGGGACTAGCAGACTCAAAAACATTCAGTACTTC.

This clone was found a few times. V is TRBV19 and J is TRBJ1-5; 8 bases are shared with TRBD1. CDR1 LNHDA and CDR2 SQIVND come from the germline V gene (reference sequence). The CDR3 is made up of 14 amino acids. Trimming cost V 9 bases and J 3 bases; bases outside gene matches: 7. The CDR3 is CASLGQGNNQPQHF. The CDR3 nucleotides read TGTGCCAGCCTAGGACAGGGAAACAATCAGCCCCAGCATTTT.

V gene TRBV9 combines with J gene TRBJ1-6; D unclear. Germline CDR1 SGDLS, CDR2 YYNGEE. The CDR3 has 13 residues. V was pared by 0 bases and J by 6 bases, with 4 bases between. CDR3 nucleotides: TGTGCCAGCAGCGTAGGAGCTAATTCACCCCTCCACTTT. Translating it yields CASSVGANSPLHF.

The V call is TRBV21-1, the J call TRBJ2-7; the table's TRBD1 call for D was not verified on the DNA. TRBV21-1 constitutes a pseudogene. This CDR3 has 16 residues. The CDR3 sequence is CASSTPRRGPPYEQYF. CDR3 sequence (DNA): TGTGCCAGCAGCACACCTCGAAGGGGGCCTCCCTACGAGCAGTACTTC.

The rearrangement joins TRBV5-1 to TRBJ2-1; 9 bases match TRBD1. The J segment lost 2 bases and the V segment lost 7 bases, leaving 7 bases of the junction unmatched. Germline V gives CDR1 SGHRS, CDR2 YFSETQ. The CDR3 is 15 residues long. CDR3 region: CASRETGGTYNEQFF. The CDR3 DNA is TGCGCCAGCCGAGAGACAGGGGGGACCTACAATGAGCAGTTCTTC.

The chain recombines TRBV27 with TRBJ2-3; the D gene is possibly TRBD2 (6 bases). The V and J ends lost 5 bases and 8 bases respectively, with 26 bases between them. There are 17 residues in the CDR3. Germline V gene lookup returns CDR1 MNHEY and CDR2 SMNVEV (reference sequence). CDR3 nucleotides: TGTGCCAGCAGTCCCCCCGTTTTCGGGACTGTCATCGGTACGCAGTATTTT. This codes for CASSPPVFGTVIGTQYF.

The chain carries TRBV2 and TRBJ2-4; TRBD2 matches at 14 bases. CDR3 length: 17 residues. V shed 6 bases and J 8 bases; nucleotides not matched to a gene: 12. From germline, CDR1 is SNHLY and CDR2 FYNNEI. CDR3 region: CASRDTGTSGGGYIQYF. The CDR3 DNA sequence: TGTGCCAGCAGGGACACAGGGACTAGCGGGGGAGGATACATTCAGTACTTC.

In this sample, this clone turned up a few times. The chain joins TRBV27 to TRBJ2-7; weak D call: TRBD1 (7 bases). V lost 3 bases to trimming and J lost 5 bases, with 11 bases between them. Germline loops: CDR1 MNHEY, CDR2 SMNVEV (reference sequence). The CDR3 length is 13 residues. CDR3 loop: CASSFRRGDEQYF. For the CDR3, the DNA is TGTGCCAGCAGTTTCCGCAGGGGGGACGAGCAGTACTTC.

As for this clone: At the DNA level, this CDR3 is encoded by other sequences in the same sample as well. This chain links TRBV29-1 with TRBJ1-4, with 10 bases aligning to TRBD1. The CDR3 contains 13 residues. Germline lookup yields CDR1 SQVTM and CDR2 ANQGSEA. V shed 6 bases and J 8 bases; nucleotides not matched to a gene: 6. CDR3: CSVPGQGSEKLFF. The CDR3 bases are TGCAGCGTGCCGGGACAGGGGAGCGAAAAACTGTTTTTT.

The V gene is TRBV5-8, the J gene TRBJ2-3, with 10 bases aligning to TRBD2. The germline gives CDR1 SGHTS, CDR2 YDEGEE. V shed 5 bases and J 6 bases; nucleotides not matched to a gene: 9. The CDR3 has 15 amino acids. CDR3 bases: TGTGCCAGCAGATCGGGGGCTAGCGGGGGCGATACGCAGTATTTT. Encoded protein: CASRSGASGGDTQYF.

The genes are TRBV27 and TRBJ2-1; possible D gene TRBD1, 6 bases. Germline CDR1 is MNHEY and CDR2 is SMNVEV (reference sequence). CDR3 length: 16 amino acids. V lost 1 base and J 8 bases, leaving 18 bases between the germline ends. DNA of the CDR3: TGTGCCAGCAGTTTATTCCGTGTGCCAGGGGTGGATGAGCAGTTCTTC. This sequence encodes CASSLFRVPGVDEQFF.

The V call is TRBV5-5, the J call TRBJ2-1; TRBD2 matches at 11 bases. CDR1 is SGHKS, CDR2 YYEKEE, per germline (reference sequence). Losses at the gene ends were 4 bases for V and 3 bases for J; bases not matched to a gene: 9. The CDR3 runs 17 residues. The CDR3 sequence: CASSPPLAGAFYNEQFF. The CDR3 nucleotides are TGTGCCAGCAGCCCTCCACTAGCGGGGGCTTTCTACAATGAGCAGTTCTTC. The variable domain in full, completed from reference TRBV5-5 and TRBJ2-1, reads DAGVTQSPTHLIKTRGQQVTLRCSPISGHKSVSWYQQVLGQGPQFIFQYYEKEERGRGNFPDRFSARQFPNYSSELNVNALLLGDSALYLCASSPPLAGAFYNEQFFGPGTRLTVL.

The chain combines TRBV29-1 with TRBJ2-5, with a tentative D call TRBD2 (5 bases). Trimming cost V 8 bases and J 1 base, with 11 bases left between them. This CDR3 contains 12 residues. From germline, CDR1 is SQVTM and CDR2 ANQGSEA. CDR3 nucleotide sequence: TGCAGCTGGGTGGGGAGCCAAGAGACCCAGTACTTC. Amino acids: CSWVGSQETQYF.

This rearrangement joins TRBV19 to TRBJ2-1; 9 bases are a match to TRBD1. The CDR3 length is 16 residues. V lost 3 bases to trimming and J lost 7 bases; unmatched junction nucleotides: 10. Germline lookup yields CDR1 LNHDA and CDR2 SQIVND (reference sequence). The chain's CDR3 is CASSMIRTGVGNEQFF. Written as DNA, the CDR3 is TGTGCCAGTAGTATGATCAGGACAGGGGTAGGGAATGAGCAGTTCTTC.

The J gene is TRBJ2-1, the V gene TRBV4-1; TRBD2 aligns across 8 bases. This CDR3 region has 17 residues. The V gene's germline CDR1 is MGHRA and CDR2 YSYEKL. V was pared by 0 bases and J by 4 bases, with 8 bases of the junction left unmatched. The CDR3 protein is CASSQDRGGSGYNEQFF. The CDR3, as DNA: TGCGCCAGCAGCCAAGATCGCGGGGGGTCGGGATACAATGAGCAGTTCTTC.

This clone has just one count. The chain joins TRBV15 to TRBJ2-3; D perhaps matches TRBD2 (5 bases). Germline-derived CDR1 and CDR2 are LNHNV and YYDKDF (reference sequence). CDR3 length equals 14 residues. Trimming left V 1 base short and J 5 bases short, with 10 bases between. This chain's CDR3 is CATSRGGPEDTQYF. Written as DNA, the CDR3 is TGTGCCACCAGCAGAGGAGGGCCGGAAGATACGCAGTATTTT.

This chain joins TRBV19 and TRBJ2-1, with D unresolved. Trimming left V 6 bases short and J 7 bases short, with 19 bases between. Germline V lookup: CDR1 LNHDA, CDR2 SQIVND (reference sequence). The length of the CDR3 is 15 residues. CDR3 bases: TGTGCCAGTAGGACTCCCGGTCCCCCGCCAAATGAGCAGTTCTTC. Translating it yields CASRTPGPPPNEQFF.

V gene TRBV20-1 combines with J gene TRBJ1-1; D gene ambiguous. This CDR3 spans 11 amino acids. Trimming cost V 5 bases and J 8 bases, with 12 bases left between them. Looked up from germline, CDR1 is DFQATT and CDR2 is SNEGSKA (reference sequence). As DNA, the CDR3 is TGCAGTGCTGGCTTCAACCGCGAAGCTTTCTTT. Amino acid sequence: CSAGFNREAFF.

The chain recombines TRBV7-9 with TRBJ1-3, with D hard to call. Trimming shortened V by 1 base and J by 7 bases, and 5 bases separated the two germline ends. Germline CDR1 SEHNR, CDR2 FQNEAQ (reference sequence). The CDR3 sequence is 12 residues long. The CDR3 region is CASSLVRNTIYF. CDR3 nucleotides: TGTGCCAGCAGCTTAGTCAGGAACACCATATATTTT.

The CDR3 sequence is CASSLAPGLAGENIQYF. In DNA form, the CDR3 reads TGCGCCAGCAGCTTGGCCCCGGGACTAGCGGGAGAAAACATTCAGTACTTC. The chain employs TRBV5-1 and TRBJ2-4, with 14 bases lining up with TRBD2. CDR3 length equals 17 residues. CDR1 is SGHRS, CDR2 YFSETQ, per germline. The trim removed 0 bases at V and 5 bases at J, leaving 4 bases unmatched.

The chain carries TRBV19 and TRBJ2-6; D call uncertain. From germline, CDR1 is LNHDA and CDR2 SQIVND (reference sequence). This CDR3 has 15 amino acids. Trimming removed 1 base at V and 1 base at J, with 5 bases between. In DNA, the CDR3 is TGTGCCAGTAGTATAGGGCAGTCTGGGGCCAACGTCCTGACTTTC. Its protein product is CASSIGQSGANVLTF.

V usage is TRBV27 and J usage is TRBJ2-3; TRBD2 might be the D (6 bases). Germline V lookup: CDR1 MNHEY, CDR2 SMNVEV (reference sequence). The V end lost 8 bases, the J end lost 4 bases, and 13 bases lay between the germline ends. The CDR3 has 13 residues. CDR3 sequence (DNA): TGTGCCAGCCGCCGGACGGGGGCAGATACGCAGTATTTT. Its protein is CASRRTGADTQYF.

This clone occurred a few times. The V call is TRBV6-1, the J call TRBJ2-6; D gene unclear. Germline CDR1 and CDR2: MNHNS and SASEGT. The CDR3 is 18 amino acids. V dropped 1 base and J dropped 0 bases, with 13 bases sitting between them. The CDR3 DNA follows: TGTGCCAGCAGTGAAGAGTCTGTCGCGAGCTCTGGGGCCAACGTCCTGACTTTC. This gives the protein CASSEESVASSGANVLTF.